The clone carrying this T cell receptor beta chain has just a few counts. The entirety of the isolated RNA underwent reverse transcription, so expressed TCRB transcripts were sequenced. This table comes from immunoSEQ multiplex PCR, and its TCRdb copy is limited to in-frame clones, with some not included. The sample lists around 250,000 clones; 25% to 35% were seen once. This sample was taken from a study of beta chain features in type 1 diabetes. Germline V CDR1 and CDR2: SQVTM, ANQGSEA. Trimming took off 6 bases at V and 5 bases at J, with 18 bases between the two ends. The CDR3 runs to 14 residues.

This receptor was identified in a man younger than 40 in good health. The chain employs TRBV29-1 and TRBJ2-3, with a weak D call TRBD1 (5 bases). Sequencing was done on a sample of central memory CD4+ T cells from blood. CDR3 in amino acids: CSVGRTSFKDTQYF. The CDR3 DNA reads TGCAGCGTCGGGCGGACATCTTTCAAAGATACGCAGTATTTT.